This TCR beta chain was recovered during a study of T cell responses to AZD1222 COVID-19 vaccine. Sequencing was performed with immunoSEQ multiplex PCR; in TCRdb, only in-frame clones are kept and a portion is missing. The table has more than 90,000 clones, around nine tenths seen once. The clonotype originates from an adult in good health. The sequencing here drew on peripheral blood, taken on day 0 of AZD1222 vaccination.

The CDR3 nucleotides are TGTGCCAGCAGCCCGGACAGGTGGAACACCGGGGAGCTGTTTTTT. Amino acid sequence: CASSPDRWNTGELFF. This chain links TRBV7-8 with TRBJ2-2; 7 nucleotides agree with TRBD1. CDR1 SGHVS and CDR2 FQNEAQ come from the germline V gene. Trimming at V came to 5 bases and at J to 1 base, leaving 4 bases not matched to a gene. This CDR3 spans 15 amino acids. The full variable domain, its missing parts supplied by reference TRBV7-8 and TRBJ2-2, is GAGVSQSPRYKVAKRGQDVALRCDPISGHVSLFWYQQALGQGPEFLTYFQNEAQLDKSGLPSDRFFAERPEGSVSTLKIQRTQQEDSAVYLCASSPDRWNTGELFFGEGSRLTVL.